This record concerns one TCR beta chain sequence. Germline V CDR1 and CDR2: MNHEY, SVGAGI. The CDR3 contains 14 residues. V was clipped by 6 bases and J by 2 bases, with 14 bases between them. The sample is drawn from a study of technical replicates of blood from several donors. Sequencing was performed with immunoSEQ multiplex PCR; in TCRdb, only in-frame clones are kept and a portion is missing. This sample has 74,000 or so clones, with around 90% found just once. The gene calls are TRBV6-5 and TRBJ2-7, with D possibly TRBD2 on 5 matching bases. The material sequenced was T cells isolated from PBMCs. The sequence was obtained from a human donor in good health. The CDR3 spells CASSPIGNPYEQYF. The CDR3 DNA sequence: TGTGCCAGCAGCCCGATCGGGAACCCCTACGAGCAGTACTTC.